Below are 5 T cell receptor beta chains sequenced from a single sample in a study of blood T cell repertoires in COVID-19 (dated by TCRdb to the early 2020s). Library method: the immunoSEQ multiplex PCR assay. TCRdb re-hosts the immuneACCESS table, in-frame sequences only. Its copies lack some clones; in the studies checked, an unresolved V gene accounts for under half of them, and the cause for the rest is not known. Across this sample there are 200,000 to 250,000 clones, with roughly 80% seen only once. The ten largest clones add up to over 7.5% of the sample. Input material: peripheral blood. The receptors were gathered from a man older than 75 with acute or convalescent COVID-19.

The chain links TRBV7-2 to TRBJ2-7; D might be TRBD2 (5 bases). The V gene lost 5 bases and the J gene lost 0 bases, with 20 bases spanning the gap. CDR3 length: 17 amino acids. CDR1 is SGHTA, CDR2 FQGNSA, per germline. The CDR3 sequence is CASSLGSGLGSSYEQYF. As DNA, the CDR3 is TGTGCCAGCAGCCTAGGGTCAGGACTTGGGAGCTCCTACGAGCAGTACTTC.

CDR3 DNA: TGTGCCAGCAGTACAACCGGGACAGGGGGAAACACCATATATTTT. It codes for CASSTTGTGGNTIYF. The chain recombines TRBV28 with TRBJ1-3; 9 bases are shared with TRBD1. CDR3 length: 15 amino acids. Germline assignment: CDR1 MDHEN and CDR2 SYDVKM. V shed 5 bases and J 4 bases; nucleotides not matched to a gene: 6.

The chain links TRBV5-1 to TRBJ2-3; no firm D call. Deletions cut 6 bases from V and 2 bases from J, with 16 bases between. The germline CDR1 and CDR2 sequences are SGHRS and YFSETQ. CDR3 length equals 15 residues. CDR3 sequence: CASKALAAITDTQYF. The CDR3, as DNA: TGCGCCAGCAAGGCTTTGGCGGCGATCACAGATACGCAGTATTTT.

The rearrangement links TRBV18 to TRBJ2-1; 8 bases are shared with TRBD2. The CDR3 has 17 amino acids. V dropped 1 base and J dropped 6; count of bases not matched to a gene: 11. Per germline, CDR1 KGHSH and CDR2 LQKENI. The CDR3 is CASSPRQGLAGINEQFF. As DNA, the CDR3 is TGTGCCAGCTCACCACGCCAGGGGTTAGCGGGAATCAATGAGCAGTTCTTC.

This clone showed up just a few times. This chain joins TRBV3-1 (or the pseudogene TRBV3-2) and TRBJ1-4; D gene uncertain. This CDR3 has 16 amino acids. Trimming took 0 bases from V and 6 from J, leaving 14 bases between them. CDR1 is LGHDT, CDR2 YNNKEL, per germline (reference sequence). The CDR3 sequence is CASSQDHARRYEKLFF. The CDR3 nucleotides are TGTGCCAGCAGCCAAGATCATGCCAGGAGGTATGAAAAACTGTTTTTT.